A single sample gave rise to the 2 T cell receptor beta chains below, sequenced in a study of T-cell memory formation after mild COVID-19. TCRdb re-analysed the 5' RACE reads in MiXCR, keeping a single row per CDR3 protein. Of under 250,000 distinct CDR3 sequences listed, 10% are singletons. The sequenced sample was PBMCs or a T cell subset sorted from them (not recorded which). These TCRs come from a man younger than 35 who had mild COVID-19 (a few samples of this study predate the infection). Cell type and time point are not known.

The V gene is TRBV24-1, the J gene TRBJ1-6; D not certain. The CDR3 loop spans 15 amino acids. V was clipped by 8 bases and J by 5 bases, with 15 bases between them. The germline V gene has CDR1 KGHDR and CDR2 SFDVKD. This CDR3 is CATKGGKPNNSPLHF. CDR3 sequence (DNA): TGTGCCACCAAAGGAGGGAAACCAAATAATTCACCCCTCCACTTT.

This clonotype has more than one count but fewer than ten. The chain joins TRBV7-2 to TRBJ2-6; TRBD1 matches 9 bases. From germline, CDR1 is SGHTA and CDR2 FQGNSA. This CDR3 has 16 amino acids. The junction had 2 bases not matched to a gene; V was cut back by 1 base and J by 4 bases. In DNA form, the CDR3 reads TGTGCCAGCAGCTTAGACAGGGGGCGAGGGGCCAACGTCCTGACTTTC. Translated: CASSLDRGRGANVLTF.